The rows below give T cell receptor beta chains drawn from one sample of a study of T-cell memory formation after mild COVID-19. TCRdb itself ran the 5' RACE reads through MiXCR, one entry per CDR3 protein. This table holds under 400,000 distinct CDR3 sequences, around 20% found once. Sequencing used PBMCs or a T cell subset sorted from them (not recorded which). The receptors stem from an adult woman who had mild COVID-19 (a few samples of this study predate the infection). Cell type and time point are not known. CDR3s include the opening cysteine and the closing phenylalanine or tryptophan. A D gene is named only where the DNA matches it firmly.

v_gene,d_gene,CDR3aa
TRBV20-1,NA,CSARVDTSSNSPLHF
TRBV27,NA,CASSLTETIIDEQFF
TRBV7-9,NA,CASSPARYGNQPQHF
TRBV5-1,NA,CASSSGLGDRGYTF
TRBV9,NA,CASSVAEGYNEQFF
TRBV27,NA,CASSLHENYGYTF
TRBV29-1,NA,CSVEDWRGRKGEQFF
TRBV7-2,TRBD2,CASSLRGRASGFTDTQYF
TRBV28,NA,CASSLRTYAGNTIYF
TRBV6-5,TRBD2,CASSLSHGRDTQYF
TRBV7-9,TRBD1,CASSPQGPTSDEQFF
TRBV7-8,NA,CASSGGGRRADTQYF
TRBV12-3/TRBV12-4,TRBD2,CASSLRAGGRLDTQYF
TRBV6-2/TRBV6-3,TRBD1,CASSYWDRGLNTEAFF
TRBV20-1,TRBD1,CSAPTGASWEKLFF
TRBV7-8,TRBD2,CASSSSSGGAPRDEQFF
TRBV5-1,TRBD1,CASSRRQGAGGEQYF
TRBV2,NA,CASTETGPEQFF
TRBV12-3/TRBV12-4,NA,CASSLEGTSEREKLFF
TRBV4-1,NA,CASSQGLVGRQPQHF
TRBV29-1,NA,CSVRPLSLYNEQFF
TRBV3-1,NA,CASSQREDEKLFF
TRBV20-1,NA,CSARVRTDTSNQPQHF
TRBV7-9,NA,CASSPLAASGANVLTF
TRBV7-4,NA,CASRPPGGNTEAFF
TRBV12-3/TRBV12-4,NA,CASTPGQNSYNEQFF
TRBV5-1,NA,CASSLGQGLNYGYTF
TRBV30,NA,CAWSEPGKLSTDTQYF
TRBV7-8,TRBD2,CASSLRREGAGELFF
TRBV5-1,TRBD1,CASSSGTGQAFF
TRBV5-1,TRBD1,CASSSLQGAAETQYF
TRBV20-1,TRBD2,CSAPDPARTRFTDTQYF
TRBV30,NA,CAWRVTGQRNTIYF
TRBV4-3,TRBD1,CASSQEAGGRGYTF
TRBV20-1,TRBD2,CSAFPLAGQQETQYF
TRBV10-2,NA,CASSESGTQYF
TRBV4-2,NA,CASSQESTLATDTQYF
TRBV20-1,TRBD2,CSAKAGGRGDTQYF
TRBV28,NA,CASKVPGGTEAFF
TRBV6-1,NA,CASSEYYTGELFF
TRBV6-5,TRBD2,CASSDLAGPPHNEQFF
TRBV20-1,NA,CSASPVVGYGYTF
TRBV9,NA,CAERQAALIEQYF
TRBV5-1,TRBD1,CASSPDRGDEKLFF
TRBV6-6,NA,CASPRGANTEAFF
TRBV18,NA,CASSPPTGEETQYF
TRBV4-2,TRBD1,CASSQVPGQGAPEQYF
TRBV9,TRBD2,CASSVGFGRGGPSGELFF
TRBV15,TRBD1,CATSGPGTGRDTGELFF
TRBV24-1,TRBD1,CATSDPRDRTYEQYF
TRBV10-2,TRBD1,CASSHSGTGTYEQYF
TRBV11-2,NA,CASRSLRAGNTIYF
TRBV6-6,TRBD2,CASSQSGGIGETQYF
TRBV18,NA,CASSPMSQGMGAEAFF
TRBV15,NA,CATSRDITEQETQYF
TRBV7-8,NA,CASSSDGTLLYSNQPQHF
TRBV3-1,NA,CASSPGAFWRESDTQYF